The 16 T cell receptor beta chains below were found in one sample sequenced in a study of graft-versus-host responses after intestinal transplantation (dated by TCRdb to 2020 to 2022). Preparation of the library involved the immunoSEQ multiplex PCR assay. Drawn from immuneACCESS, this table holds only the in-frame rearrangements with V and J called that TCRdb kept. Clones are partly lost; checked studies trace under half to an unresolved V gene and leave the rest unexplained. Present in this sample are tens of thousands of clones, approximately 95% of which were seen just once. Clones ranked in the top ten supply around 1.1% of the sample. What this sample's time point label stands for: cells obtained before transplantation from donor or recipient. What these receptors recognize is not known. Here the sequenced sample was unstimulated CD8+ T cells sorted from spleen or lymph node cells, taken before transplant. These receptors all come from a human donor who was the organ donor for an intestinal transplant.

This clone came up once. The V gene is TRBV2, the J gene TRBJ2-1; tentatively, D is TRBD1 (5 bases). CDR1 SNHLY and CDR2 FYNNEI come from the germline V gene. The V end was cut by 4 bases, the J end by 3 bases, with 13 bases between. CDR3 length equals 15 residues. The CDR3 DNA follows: TGTGCCAGCAGTGTGGTTTGGGGCGGCTACAATGAGCAGTTCTTC. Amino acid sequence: CASSVVWGGYNEQFF.

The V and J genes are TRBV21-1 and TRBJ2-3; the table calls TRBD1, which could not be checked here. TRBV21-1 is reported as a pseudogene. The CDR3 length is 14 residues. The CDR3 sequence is CASSRGQGYDTQYF. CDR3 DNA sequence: TGTGCCAGCAGCAGGGGACAGGGATATGATACGCAGTATTTT.

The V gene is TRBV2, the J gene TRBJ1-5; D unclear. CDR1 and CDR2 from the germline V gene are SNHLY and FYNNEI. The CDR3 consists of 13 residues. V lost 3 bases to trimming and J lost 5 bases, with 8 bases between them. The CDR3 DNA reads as TGTGCCAGCAGTGAGCGAGGCGATCAGCCCCAGCATTTT. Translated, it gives CASSERGDQPQHF. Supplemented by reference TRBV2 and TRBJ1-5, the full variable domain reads EPEVTQTPSHQVTQMGQEVILRCVPISNHLYFYWYRQILGQKVEFLVSFYNNEISEKSEIFDDQFSVERPDGSNFTLKIRSTKLEDSAMYFCASSERGDQPQHFGDGTRLSIL.

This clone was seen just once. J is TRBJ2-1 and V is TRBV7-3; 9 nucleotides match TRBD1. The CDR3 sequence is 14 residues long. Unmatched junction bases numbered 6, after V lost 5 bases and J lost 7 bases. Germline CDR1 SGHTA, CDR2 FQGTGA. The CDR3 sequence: CASSPQTGGNEQFF. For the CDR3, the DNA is TGTGCCAGCAGCCCTCAGACAGGGGGGAATGAGCAGTTCTTC. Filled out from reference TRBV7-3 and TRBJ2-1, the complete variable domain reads GAGVSQTPSNKVTEKGKYVELRCDPISGHTALYWYRQSLGQGPEFLIYFQGTGAADDSGLPNDRFFAVRPEGSVSTLKIQRTERGDSAVYLCASSPQTGGNEQFFGPGTRLTVL.

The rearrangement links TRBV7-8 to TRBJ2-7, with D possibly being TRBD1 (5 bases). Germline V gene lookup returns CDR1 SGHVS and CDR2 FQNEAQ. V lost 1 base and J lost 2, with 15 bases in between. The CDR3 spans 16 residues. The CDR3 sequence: CASSLDLQGLAYEQYF. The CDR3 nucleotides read TGTGCCAGCAGCTTAGACCTCCAGGGCCTTGCCTACGAGCAGTACTTC.

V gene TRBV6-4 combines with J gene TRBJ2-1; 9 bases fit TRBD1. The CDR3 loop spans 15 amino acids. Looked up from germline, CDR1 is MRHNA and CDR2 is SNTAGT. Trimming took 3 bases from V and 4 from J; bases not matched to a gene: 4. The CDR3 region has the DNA TGTGCCAGCAGTGAAAAAGGGACAGGGTACAATGAGCAGTTCTTC. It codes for CASSEKGTGYNEQFF.

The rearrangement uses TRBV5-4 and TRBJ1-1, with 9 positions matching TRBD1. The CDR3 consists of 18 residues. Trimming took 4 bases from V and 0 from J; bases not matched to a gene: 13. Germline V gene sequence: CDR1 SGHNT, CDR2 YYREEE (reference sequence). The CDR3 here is CASSARDRDLSMNTEAFF. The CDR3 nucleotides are TGTGCCAGCAGCGCCCGGGACAGGGATCTTTCCATGAACACTGAAGCTTTCTTT.

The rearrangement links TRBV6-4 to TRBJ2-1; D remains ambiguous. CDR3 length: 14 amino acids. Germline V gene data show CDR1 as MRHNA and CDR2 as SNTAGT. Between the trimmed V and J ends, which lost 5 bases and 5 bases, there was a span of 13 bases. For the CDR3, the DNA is TGTGCCAGCAGTTGGCAAATGTACGACAATGAGCAGTTCTTC. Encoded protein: CASSWQMYDNEQFF.

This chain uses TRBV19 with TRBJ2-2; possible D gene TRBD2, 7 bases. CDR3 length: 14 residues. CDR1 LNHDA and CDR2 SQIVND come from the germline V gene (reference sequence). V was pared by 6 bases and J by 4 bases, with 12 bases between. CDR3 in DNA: TGTGCCAGTAGAAGCGGGACACCCACCGGGGAGCTGTTTTTT. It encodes CASRSGTPTGELFF.

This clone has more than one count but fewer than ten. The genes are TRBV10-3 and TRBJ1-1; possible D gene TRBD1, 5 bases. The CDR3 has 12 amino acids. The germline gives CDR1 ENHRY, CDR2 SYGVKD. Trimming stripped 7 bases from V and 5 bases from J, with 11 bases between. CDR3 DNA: TGTGCCATCACCAGGGTCCTTACTGAAGCTTTCTTT. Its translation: CAITRVLTEAFF.

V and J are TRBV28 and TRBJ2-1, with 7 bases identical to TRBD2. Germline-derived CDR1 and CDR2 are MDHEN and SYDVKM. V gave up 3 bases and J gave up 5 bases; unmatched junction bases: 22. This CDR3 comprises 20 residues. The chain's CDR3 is CASSFLPLKRAGIPDNEQFF. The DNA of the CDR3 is TGTGCCAGCAGTTTCCTCCCCTTAAAGCGAGCGGGAATCCCCGACAATGAGCAGTTCTTC.

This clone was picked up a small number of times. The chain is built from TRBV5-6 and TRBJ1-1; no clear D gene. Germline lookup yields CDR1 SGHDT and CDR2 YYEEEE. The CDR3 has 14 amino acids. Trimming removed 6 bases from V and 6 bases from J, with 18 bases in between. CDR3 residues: CASTMLWQYPEAFF. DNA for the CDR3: TGTGCCAGCACCATGTTATGGCAGTACCCTGAAGCTTTCTTT.

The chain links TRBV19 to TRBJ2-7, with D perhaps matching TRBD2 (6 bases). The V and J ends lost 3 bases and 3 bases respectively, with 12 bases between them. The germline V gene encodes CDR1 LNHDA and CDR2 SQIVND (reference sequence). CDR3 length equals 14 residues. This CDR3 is CASSIEAGSYEQYF. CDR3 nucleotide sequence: TGTGCCAGTAGTATCGAGGCGGGGAGCTACGAGCAGTACTTC.

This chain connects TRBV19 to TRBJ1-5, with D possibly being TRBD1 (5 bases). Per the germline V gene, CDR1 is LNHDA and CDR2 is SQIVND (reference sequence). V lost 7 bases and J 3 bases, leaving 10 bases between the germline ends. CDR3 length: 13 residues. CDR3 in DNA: TGTGCCAGTACAGACAGAACCAATCAGCCCCAGCATTTT. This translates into CASTDRTNQPQHF.

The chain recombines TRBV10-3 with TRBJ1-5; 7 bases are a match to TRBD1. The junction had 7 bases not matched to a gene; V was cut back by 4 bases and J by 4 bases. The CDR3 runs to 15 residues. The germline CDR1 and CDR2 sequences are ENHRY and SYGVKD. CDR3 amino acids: CAISALGRGNQPQHF. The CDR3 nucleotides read TGTGCCATCAGTGCTCTAGGCAGGGGGAATCAGCCCCAGCATTTT.

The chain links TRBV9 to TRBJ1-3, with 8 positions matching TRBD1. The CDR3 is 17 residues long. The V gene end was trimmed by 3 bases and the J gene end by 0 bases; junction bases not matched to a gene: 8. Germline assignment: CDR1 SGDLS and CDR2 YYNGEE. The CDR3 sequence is CASSDPGTGSSGNTIYF. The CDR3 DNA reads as TGTGCCAGCAGCGACCCCGGGACAGGTTCCTCTGGAAACACCATATATTTT.